The rows below give T cell receptor beta chains drawn from one sample of a study of blood T cells in healthy people across ages. TCRdb re-analysed the 5' RACE reads in MiXCR, keeping a single row per CDR3 protein. The sample records around 1,500,000 distinct CDR3 sequences, 28% being singletons. The material sequenced was blood. The source is a woman aged 25 to 39 in good health. Both conserved end residues are part of each CDR3. The D gene is left open where the match is weak. For some rows the clone size is stated as once, few or many, or as a class when expanded; others skip it.

d_call,v_call,j_call,clone_size,cdr3_aa,cdr3_nt
NA,TRBV7-6,TRBJ1-1,NA,CASSPLLGGPNTEAFF,TGTGCCAGCAGCCCCCTTCTTGGGGGGCCGAACACTGAAGCTTTCTTT
TRBD1,TRBV6-6,TRBJ2-6,NA,CASSSPDRGPGANVPTF,TGTGCCAGCAGTTCTCCGGACAGGGGGCCTGGGGCCAACGTCCCGACTTTC
TRBD2,TRBV20-1,TRBJ2-1,many,CSARSPGFGRYNEQFF,TGCAGTGCTAGAAGCCCGGGGTTCGGGAGGTACAATGAGCAGTTCTTC
TRBD1,TRBV12-5,TRBJ1-2,NA,CASGPDRDLNYGYTF,TGTGCTAGTGGTCCAGACAGGGATTTGAACTATGGCTACACCTTC
TRBD1,TRBV9,TRBJ1-2,NA,CASSVITGGNGYTF,TGTGCCAGCAGCGTAATCACAGGGGGAAACGGCTACACCTTC
NA,TRBV12-3/TRBV12-4,TRBJ2-5,many,CASSLTSGETQYF,TGTGCCAGCAGTTTAACTAGTGGGGAGACCCAGTACTTC
TRBD1,TRBV20-1,TRBJ2-3,NA,CSAWDRSSTDTQYF,TGCAGTGCCTGGGACAGATCTAGCACAGATACGCAGTATTTT
NA,TRBV12-5,TRBJ2-3,once,CASGPPGSTDTQYF,TGTGCTAGTGGTCCTCCGGGTAGCACAGATACGCAGTATTTT
TRBD2,TRBV11-2,TRBJ2-1,few,CASTNRTSYNEQFF,TGTGCCAGCACCAACCGGACTAGCTACAATGAGCAGTTCTTC
NA,TRBV9,TRBJ2-7,few,CASSPPEPYSYEQYF,TGTGCCAGCAGCCCTCCTGAGCCTTACTCCTACGAGCAGTACTTC
TRBD2,TRBV6-5,TRBJ2-7,many,CASRYGLAGVYEQYF,TGTGCCAGCAGATATGGACTAGCGGGAGTCTACGAGCAGTACTTC
NA,TRBV28,TRBJ2-6,NA,CASSIGNGANVLTF,TGTGCCAGCAGTATAGGCAACGGGGCCAACGTCCTGACTTTC
TRBD2,TRBV5-1,TRBJ2-1,NA,CASSFIMGTNGNEQFF,TGCGCCAGCAGCTTTATTATGGGGACTAACGGAAATGAGCAGTTCTTC
TRBD1,TRBV25-1,TRBJ1-1,NA,CASSQTGDVTEAFF,TGTGCCAGCAGCCAGACAGGGGATGTCACTGAAGCTTTCTTT
NA,TRBV6-6,TRBJ1-2,NA,CASSTPGYGYTF,TGTGCCAGCAGTACCCCGGGCTATGGCTACACCTTC
NA,TRBV29-1,TRBJ1-4,few,CSVTTGPNEKLFF,TGCAGCGTAACCACAGGGCCTAATGAAAAACTGTTTTTT
TRBD2,TRBV5-1,TRBJ2-3,few,CASSSPGLAITDTQYF,TGCGCCAGCAGCTCTCCGGGACTAGCGATTACAGATACGCAGTATTTT
NA,TRBV3-1,TRBJ2-7,NA,CASSQDPSWIGYEQYF,TGTGCCAGCAGCCAAGATCCGAGTTGGATTGGCTACGAGCAGTACTTC
NA,TRBV3-1,TRBJ2-6,many,CASSQEEVSGANVLTF,TGTGCCAGCAGCCAAGAGGAAGTATCTGGGGCCAACGTCCTGACTTTC
NA,TRBV10-2,TRBJ2-7,few,CASSESVLAYEQYF,TGCGCCAGCAGTGAGTCTGTGCTGGCCTACGAGCAGTACTTC
TRBD2,TRBV20-1,TRBJ2-7,many,CSAIRAGDVSYEQYF,TGCAGTGCTATACGAGCGGGGGATGTCTCCTACGAGCAGTACTTC
NA,TRBV15,TRBJ2-5,many,CATSREYQETQYF,TGTGCCACCAGCAGAGAGTACCAAGAGACCCAGTACTTC
NA,TRBV6-6,TRBJ2-1,many,CASSSRQSYNEQFF,TGTGCCAGCAGTTCGAGACAGAGCTACAATGAGCAGTTCTTC
NA,TRBV15,TRBJ2-1,few,CATSISVGITYNEQFF,TGTGCCACCAGTATCTCAGTGGGAATCACCTACAATGAGCAGTTCTTC
NA,TRBV3-1,TRBJ2-3,few,CASRGVAIDTQYF,TGTGCCAGCCGTGGGGTAGCAATAGATACGCAGTATTTT
NA,TRBV20-1,TRBJ2-7,NA,CGARDGRQLYEQYF,TGCGGTGCTAGAGATGGGAGACAGCTTTACGAGCAGTACTTC
TRBD2,TRBV7-9,TRBJ2-1,few,CASRSSGGIYNEQFF,TGTGCCAGCAGATCTAGCGGGGGGATCTACAATGAGCAGTTCTTC
NA,TRBV20-1,TRBJ2-1,few,CSAPLGDEQFF,TGCAGTGCTCCCCTGGGGGATGAGCAGTTCTTC
TRBD1,TRBV12-3/TRBV12-4,TRBJ1-2,NA,CASSVRQGPVSGYTF,TGTGCCAGCAGTGTTAGACAGGGCCCGGTTTCTGGCTACACCTTC
NA,TRBV18,TRBJ1-2,NA,CASSPPAQAYGYTF,TGTGCCAGCTCACCACCGGCCCAGGCCTATGGCTACACCTTC
NA,TRBV6-6,TRBJ2-3,few,CASSVRGLDTQYF,TGTGCCAGCAGTGTCCGGGGGTTGGATACGCAGTATTTT
NA,TRBV27,TRBJ2-4,NA,CASSFPGAPQYF,TGTGCCAGCAGTTTCCCCGGGGCGCCCCAGTACTTC
NA,TRBV7-2,TRBJ2-3,few,CASSFLPVDTQYF,TGTGCCAGCAGCTTTTTACCGGTAGATACGCAGTATTTT
NA,TRBV29-1,TRBJ2-7,many,CSVEDQGSAGWEQYF,TGCAGCGTTGAAGATCAGGGCAGCGCGGGGTGGGAGCAGTACTTC
NA,TRBV6-2/TRBV6-3,TRBJ1-5,few,CASNEGQYQPQHF,TGTGCCAGCAACGAGGGGCAGTATCAGCCCCAGCATTTT
NA,TRBV7-9,TRBJ2-7,many,CASSLQSSEQYF,TGTGCCAGCAGCTTACAGAGCTCCGAGCAGTACTTC
TRBD2,TRBV9,TRBJ2-7,NA,CASSVAPGGTIYEQYF,TGTGCCAGCAGCGTAGCTCCGGGGGGGACAATCTACGAGCAGTACTTC
NA,TRBV29-1,TRBJ2-2,NA,CSAGGHQPKNTGELFF,TGCAGCGCCGGTGGGCACCAGCCGAAGAACACCGGGGAGCTGTTTTTT
NA,TRBV20-1,TRBJ1-2,NA,CSASPDGYYGYTF,TGCAGTGCCTCCCCCGACGGATACTATGGCTACACCTTC
NA,TRBV9,TRBJ2-3,NA,CASSASPGRDTQYF,TGTGCCAGCAGCGCCAGCCCGGGGCGAGATACGCAGTATTTT
NA,TRBV7-9,TRBJ1-1,NA,CASSAHERTEAFF,TGTGCCAGCAGCGCCCATGAGAGAACTGAAGCTTTCTTT
NA,TRBV20-1,TRBJ2-4,NA,CSARETGTLAKNIQYF,TGCAGTGCTAGAGAGACCGGGACCCTAGCCAAAAACATTCAGTACTTC
NA,TRBV18,TRBJ2-7,many,CASSPTPREQYF,TGTGCCAGCTCACCAACCCCACGGGAGCAGTACTTC
NA,TRBV20-1,TRBJ2-7,few,CSASPLGVSYEQYF,TGCAGTGCTAGCCCCCTGGGGGTTTCCTACGAGCAGTACTTC